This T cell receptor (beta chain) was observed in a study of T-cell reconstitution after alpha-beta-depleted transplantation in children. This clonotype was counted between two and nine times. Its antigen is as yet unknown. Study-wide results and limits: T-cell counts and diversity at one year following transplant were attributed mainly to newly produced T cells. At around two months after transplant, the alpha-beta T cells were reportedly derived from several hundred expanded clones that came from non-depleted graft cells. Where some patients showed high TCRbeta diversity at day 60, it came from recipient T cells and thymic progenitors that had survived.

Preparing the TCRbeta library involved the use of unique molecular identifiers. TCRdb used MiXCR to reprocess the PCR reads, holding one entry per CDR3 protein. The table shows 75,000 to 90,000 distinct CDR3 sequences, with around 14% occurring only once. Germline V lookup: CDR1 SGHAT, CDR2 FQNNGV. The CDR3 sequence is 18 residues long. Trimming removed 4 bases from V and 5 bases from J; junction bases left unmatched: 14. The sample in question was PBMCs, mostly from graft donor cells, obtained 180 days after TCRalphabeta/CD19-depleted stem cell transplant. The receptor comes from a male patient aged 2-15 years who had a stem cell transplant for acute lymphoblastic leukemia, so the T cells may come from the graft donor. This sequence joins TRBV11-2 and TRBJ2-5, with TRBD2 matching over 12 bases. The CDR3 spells CASSWGVLAGGRGETQYF. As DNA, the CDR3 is TGTGCCAGCAGCTGGGGGGTACTAGCGGGAGGACGGGGGGAGACCCAGTACTTC. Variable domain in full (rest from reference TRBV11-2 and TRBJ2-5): EAGVAQSPRYKIIEKRQSVAFWCNPISGHATLYWYQQILGQGPKLLIQFQNNGVVDDSQLPKDRFSAERLKGVDSTLKIQPAKLEDSAVYLCASSWGVLAGGRGETQYFGPGTRLLVL.